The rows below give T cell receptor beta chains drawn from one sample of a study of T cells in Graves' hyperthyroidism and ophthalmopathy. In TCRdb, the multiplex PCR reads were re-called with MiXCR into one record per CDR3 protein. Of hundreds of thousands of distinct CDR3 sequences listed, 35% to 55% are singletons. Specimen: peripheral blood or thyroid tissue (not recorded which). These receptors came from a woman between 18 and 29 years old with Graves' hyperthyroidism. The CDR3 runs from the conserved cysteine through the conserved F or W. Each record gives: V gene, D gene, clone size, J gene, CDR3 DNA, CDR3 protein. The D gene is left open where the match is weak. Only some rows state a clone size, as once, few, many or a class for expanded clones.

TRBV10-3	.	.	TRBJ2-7	TGTGCCATCAGCATGGATAGCTCCTACGAGCAGTACTTC	CAISMDSSYEQYF
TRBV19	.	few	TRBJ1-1	TGTGCCAGTAGTATGGGCCAGCTGAACACTGAAGCTTTCTTT	CASSMGQLNTEAFF
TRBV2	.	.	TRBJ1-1	TGTGCCAGCAGTGCGGGAGTAGGGGGGCTCGGTACTGAAGCTTTCTTT	CASSAGVGGLGTEAFF
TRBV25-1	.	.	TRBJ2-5	TGTGCCAGCAGTGGCCCGGAGACCCAGTACTTC	CASSGPETQYF
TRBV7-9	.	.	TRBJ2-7	TGTGCCAGCAGCTCCTTTACGGGGCCCAAGGGGGAGCAGTACTTC	CASSSFTGPKGEQYF
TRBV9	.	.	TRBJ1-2	TGTGCCAGCAGCGTAAGGTGGACGGGGAACTATGGCTACACCTTC	CASSVRWTGNYGYTF
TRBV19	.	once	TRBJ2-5	TGTGCCAGTAGTATCATGGGAGGTCAAGAGACCCAGTACTTC	CASSIMGGQETQYF
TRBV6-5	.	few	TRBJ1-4	TGTGCCAGCAGTTGGGCACAGGGCTCTAATGAAAAACTGTTTTTT	CASSWAQGSNEKLFF
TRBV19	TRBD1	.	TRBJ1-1	TGTGCCAGTATGGTTTCGTCAGGGGGGAACACTGAAGCTTTCTTT	CASMVSSGGNTEAFF
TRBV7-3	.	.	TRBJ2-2	TGTGCCAGCAGCTTAAGTGCCCAAATCGCGAACACCGGGGAGCTGTTTTTT	CASSLSAQIANTGELFF
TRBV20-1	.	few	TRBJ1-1	TGCAGTGCTAGTGCCGGGACCAACACTGAAGCTTTCTTT	CSASAGTNTEAFF
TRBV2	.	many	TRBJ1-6	TGTGCCAGCAGCAAAAGACAGTCCCCTAATTCACCCCTCCACTTT	CASSKRQSPNSPLHF
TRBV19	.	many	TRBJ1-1	TGTGCCAGTAGTTTTACGAACACTGAAGCTTTCTTT	CASSFTNTEAFF
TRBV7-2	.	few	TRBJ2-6	TGTGCCAGCAGCCCGGCCCCAGGGACTGGGGCCAACGTCCTGACTTTC	CASSPAPGTGANVLTF
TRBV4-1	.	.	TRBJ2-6	TGTGCCAGCAGCCCCGTGGACGGGGCCAACGTCCTGACTTTC	CASSPVDGANVLTF
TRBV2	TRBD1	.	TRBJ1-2	TGTGCCAGCAGCTTAGTAACACAGGGGAACTATGGCTACACCTTC	CASSLVTQGNYGYTF